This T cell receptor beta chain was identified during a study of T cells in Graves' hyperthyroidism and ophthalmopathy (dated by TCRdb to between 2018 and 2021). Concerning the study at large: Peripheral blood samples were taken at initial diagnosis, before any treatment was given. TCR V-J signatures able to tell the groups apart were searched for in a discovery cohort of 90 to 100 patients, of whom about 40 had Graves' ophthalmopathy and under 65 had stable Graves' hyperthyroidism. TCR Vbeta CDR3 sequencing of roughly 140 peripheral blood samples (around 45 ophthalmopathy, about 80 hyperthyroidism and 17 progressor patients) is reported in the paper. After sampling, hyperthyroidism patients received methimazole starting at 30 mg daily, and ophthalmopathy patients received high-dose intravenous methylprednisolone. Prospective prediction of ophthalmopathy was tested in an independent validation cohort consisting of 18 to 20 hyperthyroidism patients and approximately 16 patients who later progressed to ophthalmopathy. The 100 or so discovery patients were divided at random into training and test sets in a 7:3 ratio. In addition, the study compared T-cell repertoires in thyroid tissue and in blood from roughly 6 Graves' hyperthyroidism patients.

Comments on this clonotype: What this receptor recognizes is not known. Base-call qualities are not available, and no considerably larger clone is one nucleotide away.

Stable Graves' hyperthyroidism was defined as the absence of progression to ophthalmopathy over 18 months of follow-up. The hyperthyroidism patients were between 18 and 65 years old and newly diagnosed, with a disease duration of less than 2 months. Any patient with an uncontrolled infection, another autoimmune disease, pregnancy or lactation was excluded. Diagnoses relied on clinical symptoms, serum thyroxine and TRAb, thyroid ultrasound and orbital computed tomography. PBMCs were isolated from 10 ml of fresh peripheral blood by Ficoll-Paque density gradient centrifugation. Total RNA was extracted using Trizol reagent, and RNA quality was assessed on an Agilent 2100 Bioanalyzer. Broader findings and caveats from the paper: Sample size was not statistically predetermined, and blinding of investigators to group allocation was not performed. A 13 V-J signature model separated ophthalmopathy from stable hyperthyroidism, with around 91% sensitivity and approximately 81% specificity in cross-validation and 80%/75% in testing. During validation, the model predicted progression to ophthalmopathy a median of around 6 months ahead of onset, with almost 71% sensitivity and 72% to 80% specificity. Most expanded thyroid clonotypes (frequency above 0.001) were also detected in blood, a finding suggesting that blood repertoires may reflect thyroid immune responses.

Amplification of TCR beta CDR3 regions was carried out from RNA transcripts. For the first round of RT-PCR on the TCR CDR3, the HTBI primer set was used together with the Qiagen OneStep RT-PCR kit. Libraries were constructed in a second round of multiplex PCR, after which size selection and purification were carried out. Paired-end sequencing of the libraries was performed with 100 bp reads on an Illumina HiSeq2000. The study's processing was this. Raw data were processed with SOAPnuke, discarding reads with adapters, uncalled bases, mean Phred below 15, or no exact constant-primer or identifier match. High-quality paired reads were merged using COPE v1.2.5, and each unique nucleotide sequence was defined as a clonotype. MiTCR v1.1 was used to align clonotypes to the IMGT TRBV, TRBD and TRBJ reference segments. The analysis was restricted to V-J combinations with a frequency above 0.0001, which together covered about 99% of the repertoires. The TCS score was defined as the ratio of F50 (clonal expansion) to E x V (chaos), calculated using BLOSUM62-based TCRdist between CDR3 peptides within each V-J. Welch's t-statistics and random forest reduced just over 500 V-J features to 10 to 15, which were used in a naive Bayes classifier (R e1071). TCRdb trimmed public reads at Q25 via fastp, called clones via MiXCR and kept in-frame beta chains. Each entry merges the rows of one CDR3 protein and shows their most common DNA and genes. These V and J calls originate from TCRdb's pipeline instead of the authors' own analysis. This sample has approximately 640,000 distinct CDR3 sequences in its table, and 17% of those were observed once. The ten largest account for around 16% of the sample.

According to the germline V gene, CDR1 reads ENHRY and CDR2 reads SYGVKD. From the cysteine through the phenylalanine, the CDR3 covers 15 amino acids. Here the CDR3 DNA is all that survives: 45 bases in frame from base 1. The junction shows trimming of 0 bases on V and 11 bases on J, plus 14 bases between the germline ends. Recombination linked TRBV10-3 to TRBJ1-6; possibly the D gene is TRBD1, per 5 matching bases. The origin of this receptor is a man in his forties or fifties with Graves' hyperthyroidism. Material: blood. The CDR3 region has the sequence CAISESTGARAPLHF. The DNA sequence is TGTGCCATCAGTGAGTCAACCGGGGCCAGGGCACCCCTCCACTTT.